The 5 T cell receptor beta chains given below trace back to one sample, sequenced in a study of T-cell memory formation after mild COVID-19. MiXCR, run by TCRdb on the 5' RACE reads, gives a single entry per CDR3 protein. Seen here are around 200,000 distinct CDR3 sequences, over 9.5% observed once, and the top ten hold approximately 2.8%. Specimen: PBMCs or a T cell subset sorted from them (not recorded which). These TCRs come from a man younger than 35 who had mild COVID-19 (a few samples of this study predate the infection). Cell type and time point are not known.

The table lists this clonotype with a few counts. The J gene is TRBJ2-7, the V gene TRBV4-1, with D perhaps TRBD1 or TRBD2 (5 bases each). Trimming stripped 5 bases from V and 3 bases from J, with 17 bases between. Looked up from germline, CDR1 is MGHRA and CDR2 is YSYEKL. CDR3 length: 15 amino acids. CDR3 nucleotides: TGCGCCAGCAGCTCCCGGGACCGTGAATACTACGAGCAGTACTTC. It is translated as CASSSRDREYYEQYF.

V usage is TRBV11-3 and J usage is TRBJ1-1, with no clear D. This CDR3 is built from 13 residues. Germline values: CDR1 SGHNT, CDR2 YENEEA. Trimming took off 5 bases at V and 5 bases at J, with 12 bases between the two ends. CDR3 residues: CASSPARGTEAFF. In nucleotides, the CDR3 is TGTGCCAGCAGCCCCGCGAGAGGTACTGAAGCTTTCTTT.

This clonotype was detected a few times. The rearrangement uses TRBV4-3 and TRBJ2-1, with TRBD2 identical over 11 bases. Per the germline V gene, CDR1 is LGHNA and CDR2 is YSLEER. V dropped 0 bases and J dropped 10; count of bases not matched to a gene: 5. The CDR3 covers 15 residues. This chain's CDR3 is CASSQDVAGGREQFF. CDR3 nucleotides: TGCGCCAGCAGCCAAGATGTAGCGGGGGGGCGGGAGCAGTTCTTC.

V and J are TRBV3-1 and TRBJ2-6, with a possible D match to TRBD2 (5 bases). Germline CDR1 and CDR2: LGHDT and YNNKEL (reference sequence). The CDR3 length is 15 residues. The V and J ends lost 0 bases and 7 bases respectively, with 10 bases between them. CDR3 residues: CASSQESSRANVLTF. The CDR3 coding sequence is TGTGCCAGCAGCCAAGAGTCTAGCCGAGCCAACGTCCTGACTTTC.

This clonotype was counted a few times. The chain is built from TRBV28 and TRBJ2-7; 9 positions agree with TRBD1. With V trimmed by 1 base and J by 5 bases, 9 bases remained unmatched. Germline V gene sequence: CDR1 MDHEN, CDR2 SYDVKM. CDR3 length equals 16 residues. Here the CDR3 DNA reads TGTGCCAGCAGTTTATTCGGGACAGGGAATTTCAACGAGCAGTACTTC. It specifies CASSLFGTGNFNEQYF.